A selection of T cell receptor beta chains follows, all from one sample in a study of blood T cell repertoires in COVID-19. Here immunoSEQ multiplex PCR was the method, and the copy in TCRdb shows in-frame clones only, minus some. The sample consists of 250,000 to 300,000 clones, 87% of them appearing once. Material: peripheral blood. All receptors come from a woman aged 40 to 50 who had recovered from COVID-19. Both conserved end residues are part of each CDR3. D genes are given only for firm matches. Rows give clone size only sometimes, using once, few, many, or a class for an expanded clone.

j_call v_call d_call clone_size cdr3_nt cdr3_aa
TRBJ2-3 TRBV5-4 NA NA TGTGCCAGCAGCCAGGTTCCAGATACGCAGTATTTT CASSQVPDTQYF
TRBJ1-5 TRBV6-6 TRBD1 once TGTGCCAGCAGACCCAGGGGGGCCTCAAATCAGCCCCAGCATTTT CASRPRGASNQPQHF
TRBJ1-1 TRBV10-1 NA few TGCGCCAGCAGTGACCCGGGACTTGAAGCTTTCTTT CASSDPGLEAFF
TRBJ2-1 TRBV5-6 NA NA TGTGCCAGCAGCCCCAGTCGGGGCTACAATGAGCAGTTCTTC CASSPSRGYNEQFF
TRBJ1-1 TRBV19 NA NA TGTGCCAGTAGTATAGGCAACAGGAAAACTGAAGCTTTCTTT CASSIGNRKTEAFF
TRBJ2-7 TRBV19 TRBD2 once TGTGCCAGTAGTATTCAAGCGCGGGGGTATCGGACCTACGAGCAGTACTTC CASSIQARGYRTYEQYF
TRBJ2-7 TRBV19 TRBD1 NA TGTGCCAGTAGCGCCTGGACAGGTAAAGCCTACGAGCAGTACTTC CASSAWTGKAYEQYF
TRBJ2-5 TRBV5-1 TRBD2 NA TGCGCCAGCAGCCCTAGCGGGGGGGGCCAAGAGACCCAGTACTTC CASSPSGGGQETQYF
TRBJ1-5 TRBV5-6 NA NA TGTGCCAGCAGCTTGTGGGGGGGCCTTCAGCCCCAGCATTTT CASSLWGGLQPQHF
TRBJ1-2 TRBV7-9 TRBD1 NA TGTGCCAGCAGCTCGAGACAGGGTAGTACCGGGGATGGCTACACCTTC CASSSRQGSTGDGYTF
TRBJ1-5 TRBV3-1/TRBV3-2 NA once TGTGCCAGCAGCTCCGGGGGGCCCCAGCATTTT CASSSGGPQHF
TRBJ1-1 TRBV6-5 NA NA TGTGCCAGCAGTTACTGGGGGGGAGTGGAAACTGAAGCTTTCTTT CASSYWGGVETEAFF
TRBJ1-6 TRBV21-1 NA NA TGTGCCAGCAGCAGCCGGGCGGACAGGTTTAATTCACCCCTCCACTTT CASSSRADRFNSPLHF
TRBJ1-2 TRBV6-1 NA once TGTGCCAGCAGTGAGGGTTTTCTAGGTGGCTACACCTTC CASSEGFLGGYTF
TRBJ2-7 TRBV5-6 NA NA TGTGCCAGCAGCTTTTCCCGACAGGCACCCTACGAGCAGTACTTC CASSFSRQAPYEQYF
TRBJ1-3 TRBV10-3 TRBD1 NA TGTGCCATCAGTGAGACTGGGACAGCGGCTCTCTCTGGAAACACCATATATTTT CAISETGTAALSGNTIYF
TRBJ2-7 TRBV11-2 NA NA TGTGCCAGCAGCTTAGGCGAAACCTACGAGCAGTACTTC CASSLGETYEQYF
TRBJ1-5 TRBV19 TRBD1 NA TGTGCCAGTAGCCTTTTCGGGACAGGGAATCAGCCCCAGCATTTT CASSLFGTGNQPQHF
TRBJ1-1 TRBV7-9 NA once TGTGCCAGCAGGCCGGGACTGAGGGATACTGAAGCTTTCTTT CASRPGLRDTEAFF
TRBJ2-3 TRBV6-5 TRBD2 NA TGTGCCAGCGTGAAAGGACTAGCTTTAGATACGCAGTATTTT CASVKGLALDTQYF
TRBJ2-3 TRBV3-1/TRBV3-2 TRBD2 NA TGTGCCAGCAGCCTAGCGGGGCTCTCGGGTGGGATGCAGTATTTT CASSLAGLSGGMQYF
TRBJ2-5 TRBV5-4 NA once TGTGCCAGCAGCTTTGATACAGGGCAGACCCAGTACTTC CASSFDTGQTQYF
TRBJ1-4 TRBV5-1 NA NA TGCGCCAGCAGAAAAGCCAGGGAGGGAGAAAAACTGTTTTTT CASRKAREGEKLFF
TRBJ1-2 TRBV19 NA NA TGTGCCAGTAGCACGGGCCGGGGCGCCCAGGAGGGCACCTTC CASSTGRGAQEGTF
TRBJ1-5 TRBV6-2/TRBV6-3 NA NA TGTGCCAGCAGTTACTCGTTAGGAGGGGGGGTGAGGCAGCCCCAGCATTTT CASSYSLGGGVRQPQHF
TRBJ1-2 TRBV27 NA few TGTGCCAGCAGTTCATCCCTGGCGGGCTATGGCTACACCTTC CASSSSLAGYGYTF
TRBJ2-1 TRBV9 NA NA TGTGCCAGCAGCGTAGCTGCGGGCGGGCGCTCCTACAATGAGCAGTTCTTC CASSVAAGGRSYNEQFF
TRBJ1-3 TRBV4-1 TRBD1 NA TGCGCCAGCAGCCAGAGTCCGGGACAGGGGGCTTCTGGAAACACCATATATTTT CASSQSPGQGASGNTIYF
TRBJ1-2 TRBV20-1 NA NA TGCAGTGCCTCGGTCTCCTATGGCTACACCTTC CSASVSYGYTF
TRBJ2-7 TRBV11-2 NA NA TGTGCCAGCAGCTTAGATTCCCTATCTTACTCTCCCTACGAGCAGTACTTC CASSLDSLSYSPYEQYF
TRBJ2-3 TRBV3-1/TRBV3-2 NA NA TGTGCCAGCAGCCAAGGGTTTTCGGCAGATACGCAGTATTTT CASSQGFSADTQYF
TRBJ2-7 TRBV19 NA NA TGTGCCAGTAGTATATCAGGGTCCCCTGCCGAGCAGTACTTC CASSISGSPAEQYF
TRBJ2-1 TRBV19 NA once TGTGCCAGTACCCCAAGGGGGGGCTGGAGCTCCTACAATGAGCAGTTCTTC CASTPRGGWSSYNEQFF